This T cell receptor (beta chain) was profiled in a study of CD8 T cells in ankylosing spondylitis. To note about this clonotype: What it binds is not known.

Whole-study results and caveats: There was a TCR beta motif, made of several highly homologous variants, that appeared characteristic of ankylosing spondylitis blood.

Scientists made TCR beta libraries using quantitative 5'-RACE with molecular barcodes. TCRdb passed the 5' RACE reads through MiXCR, listing each CDR3 protein once. This table has about 340,000 distinct CDR3 sequences, under 15% appearing once. Trimming shortened V by 6 bases and J by 4 bases, and 6 bases separated the two germline ends. The CDR3 has 10 amino acids. Germline CDR1 and CDR2: SQVTM and ANQGSEA. The chain carries TRBV29-1 and TRBJ1-1, with D possibly being TRBD1 (5 bases). The TCR originated in a male donor with ankylosing spondylitis or in good health (not recorded which). The sequencing sample was made of blood, either unsorted or a sorted T cell fraction (not recorded which). The chain's CDR3 is CSVDSTEAFF. CDR3 nucleotides: TGCAGCGTCGACAGCACTGAAGCTTTCTTT.